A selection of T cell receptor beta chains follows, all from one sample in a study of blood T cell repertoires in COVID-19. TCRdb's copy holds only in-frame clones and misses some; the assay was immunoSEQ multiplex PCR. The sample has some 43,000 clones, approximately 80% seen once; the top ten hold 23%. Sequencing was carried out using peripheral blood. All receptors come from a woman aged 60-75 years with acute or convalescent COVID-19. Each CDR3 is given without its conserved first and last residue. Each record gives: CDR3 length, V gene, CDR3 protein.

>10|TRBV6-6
ASRRDGSEAF
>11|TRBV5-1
ASRRTGGAEAF
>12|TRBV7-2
ASSLVSGWDEQF
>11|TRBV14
ASSPSPSNEQF
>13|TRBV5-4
ASSLGQGGFNEQF
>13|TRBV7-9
ASSLQGLRYTEAF
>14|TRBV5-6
ASSYGTGGSGNTIY
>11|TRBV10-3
AIKVDGDTEAF
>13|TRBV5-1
ASSLSQRHGAEAF
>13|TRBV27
ASSLSGGTNTEAF
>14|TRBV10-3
AISDHGVVGANVLT
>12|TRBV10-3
AISDTTNTGELF
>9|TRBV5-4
ASSPGHEQF
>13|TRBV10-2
ASRRTSSPTDTQY
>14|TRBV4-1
ASRPELTATLHEQY
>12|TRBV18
ASSPGSPNTEAF
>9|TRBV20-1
SAATGTEQY
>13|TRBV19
ASSFLDSLNTEAF
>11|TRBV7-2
ASSSQNHQPQH
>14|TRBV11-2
ASSSPSGGNSYEQY
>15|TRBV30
AWSAGEGGSSYNEQF
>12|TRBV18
ASSQGAANEKLF
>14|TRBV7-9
ASSPGTGGAYNEQF
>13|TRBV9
ASSEGSPGVSPLH
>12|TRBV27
ASSFSGPYNEQF
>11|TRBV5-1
ASSLGQYYEQY
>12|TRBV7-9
ASSLVPGANEQF
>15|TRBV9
ASSAPTSGDSYNEQF
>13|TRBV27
ASSQTSGGFGEQY
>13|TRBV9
ASSVGGSGLNEQF
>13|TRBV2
ATEPTAGGTYEQY
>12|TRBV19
ASSTTGGNQPQH
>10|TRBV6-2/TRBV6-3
ASSYTFQPQH
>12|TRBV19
ASSIGTQNEKLF
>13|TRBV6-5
ASSLGQGMSQPQH
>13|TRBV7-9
ASSSSYTGENEQY